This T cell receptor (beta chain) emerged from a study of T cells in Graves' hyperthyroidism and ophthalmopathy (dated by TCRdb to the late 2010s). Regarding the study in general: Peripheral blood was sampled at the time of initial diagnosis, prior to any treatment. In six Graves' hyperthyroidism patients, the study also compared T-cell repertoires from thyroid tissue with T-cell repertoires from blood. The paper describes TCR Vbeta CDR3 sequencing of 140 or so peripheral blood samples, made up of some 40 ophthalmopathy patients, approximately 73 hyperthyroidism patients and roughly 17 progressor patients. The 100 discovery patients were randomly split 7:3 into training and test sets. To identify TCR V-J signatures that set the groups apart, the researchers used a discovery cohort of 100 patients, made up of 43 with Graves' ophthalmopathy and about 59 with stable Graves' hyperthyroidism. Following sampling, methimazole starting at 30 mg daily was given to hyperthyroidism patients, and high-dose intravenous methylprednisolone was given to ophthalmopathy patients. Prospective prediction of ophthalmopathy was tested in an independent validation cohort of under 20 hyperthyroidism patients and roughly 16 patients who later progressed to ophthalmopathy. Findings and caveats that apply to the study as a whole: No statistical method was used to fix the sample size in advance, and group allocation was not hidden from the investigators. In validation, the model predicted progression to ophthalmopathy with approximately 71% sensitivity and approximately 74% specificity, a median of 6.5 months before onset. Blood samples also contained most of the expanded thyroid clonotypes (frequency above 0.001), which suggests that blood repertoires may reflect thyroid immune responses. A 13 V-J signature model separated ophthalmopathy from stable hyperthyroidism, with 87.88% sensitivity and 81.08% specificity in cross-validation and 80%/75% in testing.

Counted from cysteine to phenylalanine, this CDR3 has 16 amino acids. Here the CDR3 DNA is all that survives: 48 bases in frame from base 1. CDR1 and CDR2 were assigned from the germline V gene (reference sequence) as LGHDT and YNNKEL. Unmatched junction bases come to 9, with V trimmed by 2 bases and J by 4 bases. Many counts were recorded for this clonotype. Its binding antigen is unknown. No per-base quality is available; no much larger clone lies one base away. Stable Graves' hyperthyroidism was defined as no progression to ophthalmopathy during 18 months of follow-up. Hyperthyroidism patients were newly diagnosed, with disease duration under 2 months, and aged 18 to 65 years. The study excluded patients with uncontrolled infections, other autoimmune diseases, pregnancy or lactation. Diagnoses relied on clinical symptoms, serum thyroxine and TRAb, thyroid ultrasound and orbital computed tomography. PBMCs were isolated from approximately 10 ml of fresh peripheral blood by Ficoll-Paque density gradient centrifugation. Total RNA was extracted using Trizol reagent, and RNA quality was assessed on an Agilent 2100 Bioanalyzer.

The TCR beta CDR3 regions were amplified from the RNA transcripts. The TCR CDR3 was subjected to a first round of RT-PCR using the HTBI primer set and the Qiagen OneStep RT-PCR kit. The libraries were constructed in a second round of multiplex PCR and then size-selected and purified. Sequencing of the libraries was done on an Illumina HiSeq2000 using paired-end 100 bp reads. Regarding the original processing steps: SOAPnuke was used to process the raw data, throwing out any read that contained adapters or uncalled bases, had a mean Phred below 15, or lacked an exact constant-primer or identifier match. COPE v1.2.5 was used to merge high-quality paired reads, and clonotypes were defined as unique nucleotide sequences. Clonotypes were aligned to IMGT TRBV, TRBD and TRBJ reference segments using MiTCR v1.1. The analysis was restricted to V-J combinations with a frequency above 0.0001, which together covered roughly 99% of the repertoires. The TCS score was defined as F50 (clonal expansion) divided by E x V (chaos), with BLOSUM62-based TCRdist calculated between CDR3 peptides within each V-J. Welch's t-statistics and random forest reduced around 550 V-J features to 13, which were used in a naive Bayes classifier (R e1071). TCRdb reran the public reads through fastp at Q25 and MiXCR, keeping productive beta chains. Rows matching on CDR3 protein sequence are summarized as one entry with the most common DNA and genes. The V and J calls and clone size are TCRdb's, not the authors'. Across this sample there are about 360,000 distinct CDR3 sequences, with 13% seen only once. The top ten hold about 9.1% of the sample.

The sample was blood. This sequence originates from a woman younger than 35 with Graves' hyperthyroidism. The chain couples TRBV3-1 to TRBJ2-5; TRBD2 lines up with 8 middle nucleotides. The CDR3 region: CASSQNLAGGRETQYF. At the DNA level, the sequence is TGTGCCAGCAGCCAAAACCTAGCGGGCGGCAGAGAGACCCAGTACTTC.